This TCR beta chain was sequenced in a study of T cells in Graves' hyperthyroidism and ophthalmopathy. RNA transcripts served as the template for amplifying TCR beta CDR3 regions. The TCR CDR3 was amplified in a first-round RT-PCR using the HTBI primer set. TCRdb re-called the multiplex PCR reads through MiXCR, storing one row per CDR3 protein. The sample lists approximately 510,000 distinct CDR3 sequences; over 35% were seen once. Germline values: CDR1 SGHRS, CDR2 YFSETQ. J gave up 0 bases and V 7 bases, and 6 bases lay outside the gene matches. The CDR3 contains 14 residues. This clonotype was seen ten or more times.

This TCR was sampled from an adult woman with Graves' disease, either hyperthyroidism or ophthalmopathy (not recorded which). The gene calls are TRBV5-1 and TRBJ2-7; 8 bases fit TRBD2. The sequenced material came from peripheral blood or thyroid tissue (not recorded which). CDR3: CASGTSGSSYEQYF. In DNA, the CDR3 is TGCGCCAGCGGCACTAGCGGCAGCTCCTACGAGCAGTACTTC. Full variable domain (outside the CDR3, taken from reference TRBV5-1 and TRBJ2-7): KAGVTQTPRYLIKTRGQQVTLSCSPISGHRSVSWYQQTPGQGLQFLFEYFSETQRNKGNFPGRFSGRQFSNSRSEMNVSTLELGDSALYLCASGTSGSSYEQYFGPGTRLTVT.